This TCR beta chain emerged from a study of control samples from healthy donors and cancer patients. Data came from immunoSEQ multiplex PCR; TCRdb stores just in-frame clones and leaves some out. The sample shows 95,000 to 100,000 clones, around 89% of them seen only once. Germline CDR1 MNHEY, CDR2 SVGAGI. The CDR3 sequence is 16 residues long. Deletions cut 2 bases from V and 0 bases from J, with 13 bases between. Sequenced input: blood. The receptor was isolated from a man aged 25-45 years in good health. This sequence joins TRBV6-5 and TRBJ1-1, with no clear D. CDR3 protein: CASSYGFTAMNTEAFF. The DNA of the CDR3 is TGTGCCAGCAGTTACGGGTTCACAGCCATGAACACTGAAGCTTTCTTT.